The 26 T cell receptor beta chains given below trace back to one sample, sequenced in a study of cytomegalovirus exposure and HLA in healthy donors. The PCR contained 60 Vbeta and 13 Jbeta primers. Here immunoSEQ multiplex PCR was the method, and the copy in TCRdb shows in-frame clones only, minus some. The sample holds under 200,000 clones, 80% seen once. Material: PBMCs. The receptors here all came from a woman in her forties or fifties in good health and CMV-seropositive.

This clone was recorded once. The chain links TRBV5-6 to TRBJ2-3; possible D gene TRBD2, 6 bases. Deletions cut 3 bases from V and 0 bases from J, with 14 bases between. The CDR3 loop spans 16 amino acids. Germline lookup yields CDR1 SGHDT and CDR2 YYEEEE. For the CDR3, the DNA is TGTGCCAGCAGCTATGCCGGGACTCGGAGCACAGATACGCAGTATTTT. Translation: CASSYAGTRSTDTQYF.

This clone was found a few times. The chain carries TRBV29-1 and TRBJ1-4, with D uncertain. V dropped 4 bases and J dropped 7 bases, with 10 bases sitting between them. Germline V gives CDR1 SQVTM, CDR2 ANQGSEA. The CDR3 has 12 amino acids. The DNA of the CDR3 is TGCAGCGTTGCCAGTGGGCGTGAAAAACTGTTTTTT. It translates to CSVASGREKLFF.

This clone has just a few counts. This sequence joins TRBV4-3 and TRBJ2-7, with D unresolved. CDR1 LGHNA and CDR2 YSLEER come from the germline V gene. V was shortened by 1 base and J by 2 bases, with 15 bases between the two germline ends. This CDR3 has 16 amino acids. The CDR3 DNA reads TGCGCCAGCAGCCAAGGCCGAGGTCTACCCCCCTACGAGCAGTACTTC. Encoded protein: CASSQGRGLPPYEQYF.

The CDR3 loop reads CASSEIGTGRQPQHF. CDR3 nucleotides: TGTGCCAGCAGTGAAATAGGGACAGGGCGGCAGCCCCAGCATTTT. The chain has TRBV2 and TRBJ1-5; 9 nucleotides line up with TRBD1. The J segment lost 7 bases and the V segment lost 2 bases, leaving 6 bases of the junction unmatched. Germline CDR1 and CDR2: SNHLY and FYNNEI. The CDR3 sequence is 15 residues long.

V and J are TRBV5-1 and TRBJ2-7, with D possibly being TRBD2 (6 bases). V was pared by 3 bases and J by 5 bases, with 24 bases between. Germline CDR1 is SGHRS and CDR2 is YFSETQ. The CDR3 totals 17 residues. CDR3 in DNA: TGCGCCAGCAGCTCTTTCGGGGGAGCGCAAGGGGCGCACGAGCAGTACTTC. Its translation is CASSSFGGAQGAHEQYF.

The chain employs TRBV27 and TRBJ2-1; 10 bases align to TRBD1. Trimming at V came to 8 bases and at J to 4 bases, leaving 2 bases not matched to a gene. The CDR3 loop spans 13 amino acids. The germline CDR1 and CDR2 sequences are MNHEY and SMNVEV (reference sequence). CDR3 region: CASRDRGYNEQFF. CDR3 DNA sequence: TGTGCCAGCCGGGACAGGGGATACAATGAGCAGTTCTTC.

This clone was recorded once. J is TRBJ1-2 and V is TRBV18, with D possibly TRBD1 on 5 matching bases. V was pared by 2 bases and J by 1 base, with 26 bases between. CDR1 is KGHSH and CDR2 is LQKENI in the germline V gene. The CDR3 consists of 20 residues. The CDR3 loop reads CASSPIPTVPGGGYNYGYTF. CDR3 DNA: TGTGCCAGCTCACCAATCCCGACAGTCCCCGGCGGGGGTTATAACTATGGCTACACCTTC.

The chain couples TRBV7-3 to TRBJ2-2, with TRBD1 matching 10 bases. The CDR3 loop spans 16 amino acids. The V gene end was trimmed by 4 bases and the J gene end by 7 bases; junction bases not matched to a gene: 9. CDR1 and CDR2 (germline): SGHTA, FQGTGA. The CDR3 here is CASSSSGTGVGGELFF. For the CDR3, the DNA is TGTGCCAGCAGCTCCTCAGGGACAGGGGTTGGCGGGGAGCTGTTTTTT.

V gene TRBV28 combines with J gene TRBJ2-2; no reliable D call. Germline-derived CDR1 and CDR2 are MDHEN and SYDVKM. Trimming took 2 bases from V and 7 from J, leaving 14 bases between them. The CDR3 is made up of 15 amino acids. The CDR3 sequence is CASSLDRSRGGELFF. The CDR3 DNA sequence: TGTGCCAGCAGTTTAGATCGGTCCAGAGGCGGGGAGCTGTTTTTT.

V and J are TRBV10-3 and TRBJ1-5, with no clear D. The CDR3 consists of 13 residues. V was shortened by 5 bases and J by 2 bases, with 7 bases between the two germline ends. CDR1 and CDR2 (germline): ENHRY, SYGVKD. The CDR3 nucleotides are TGTGCCATCAGTACAGAGCGCAATCAGCCCCAGCATTTT. Encoded protein: CAISTERNQPQHF.

The gene calls are TRBV4-1 and TRBJ2-4; TRBD2 matches 8 bases. Per the germline V gene, CDR1 is MGHRA and CDR2 is YSYEKL. The CDR3 contains 20 residues. Trimming took 1 base from V and 0 from J; bases not matched to a gene: 14. Written as DNA, the CDR3 is TGCGCCAGCAGCCAAGCAGGCATAAGCGGGGGCTATCAAGCCAAAAACATTCAGTACTTC. Translating it yields CASSQAGISGGYQAKNIQYF.

The chain joins TRBV6-4 to TRBJ1-3; a weak D match, TRBD1 (6 bases). Germline V lookup: CDR1 MRHNA, CDR2 SNTAGT. The CDR3 loop spans 16 amino acids. Deletions cut 7 bases from V and 0 bases from J, with 16 bases between. CDR3: CASKTRQAHSGNTIYF. As DNA, the CDR3 is TGTGCCAGCAAGACCCGACAGGCGCACTCTGGAAACACCATATATTTT.

In this sample, this clone turned up a few times. The V gene is TRBV7-8, the J gene TRBJ2-3, with D perhaps TRBD1 (7 bases). The germline V and J ends were trimmed by 1 base and 1 base, with 18 bases remaining between them. The length of the CDR3 is 18 residues. Germline-derived CDR1 and CDR2 are SGHVS and FQNEAQ. DNA of the CDR3: TGTGCCAGCAGCTTAGAAGGGGGCGGGGAGATGGGCACAGATACGCAGTATTTT. Its translation is CASSLEGGGEMGTDTQYF.

The chain links TRBV7-2 to TRBJ2-2; TRBD2 might be the D (5 bases). This CDR3 has 16 amino acids. V was shortened by 7 bases and J by 0 bases, with 15 bases between the two germline ends. Per the germline V gene, CDR1 is SGHTA and CDR2 is FQGNSA. As DNA, the CDR3 is TGTGCCAGCACCCCTCCGCGGACTCCGAACACCGGGGAGCTGTTTTTT. It specifies CASTPPRTPNTGELFF. The whole variable domain, filled in from reference TRBV7-2 and TRBJ2-2, reads GAGVSQSPSNKVTEKGKDVELRCDPISGHTALYWYRQSLGQGLEFLIYFQGNSAPDKSGLPSDRFSAERTGGSVSTLTIQRTQQEDSAVYLCASTPPRTPNTGELFFGEGSRLTVL.

The V and J genes are TRBV5-1 and TRBJ2-7, with TRBD2 identical over 11 bases. The CDR3 loop spans 17 amino acids. In germline, CDR1 is SGHRS, CDR2 YFSETQ. The junction had 11 bases not matched to a gene; V was cut back by 5 bases and J by 1 base. CDR3: CASRPTSGTSGSYEQYF. Here the CDR3 DNA reads TGCGCCAGCAGACCAACGTCCGGGACTAGCGGTTCCTACGAGCAGTACTTC.

V and J are TRBV7-9 and TRBJ2-1, with D possibly matching TRBD2 (7 bases). The germline V and J ends were trimmed by 3 bases and 6 bases, with 15 bases remaining between them. Germline-derived CDR1 and CDR2 are SEHNR and FQNEAQ (reference sequence). The CDR3 is 15 amino acids. CDR3: CASSLLGGPGNEQFF. CDR3 DNA: TGTGCCAGCAGCTTGCTGGGGGGGCCCGGCAATGAGCAGTTCTTC.

The V call is TRBV7-2, the J call TRBJ2-1, with 9 bases lining up with TRBD1. The CDR3 consists of 16 residues. V gave up 5 bases and J gave up 2 bases; unmatched junction bases: 7. CDR1 and CDR2 (germline): SGHTA, FQGNSA. Written as DNA, the CDR3 is TGTGCCAGCAGCAGACAGGGGGAGCTAACCTACAATGAGCAGTTCTTC. Protein: CASSRQGELTYNEQFF.

V usage is TRBV10-3 and J usage is TRBJ2-5, with TRBD1 matching over 11 bases. From germline, CDR1 is ENHRY and CDR2 SYGVKD. The junction had 3 bases not matched to a gene; V was cut back by 4 bases and J by 2 bases. CDR3 length: 15 amino acids. The CDR3 bases are TGTGCCATCAGTGGGGGGGACAGGGGGCAAGAGACCCAGTACTTC. Encoded protein: CAISGGDRGQETQYF.

CDR3 region: CASSRRGGNQPQHF. The CDR3 DNA reads as TGTGCCAGCAGCCGCCGGGGGGGCAATCAGCCCCAGCATTTT. V and J are TRBV5-6 and TRBJ1-5; tentatively, D is TRBD1 (5 bases). V was trimmed by 4 bases and J by 2 bases, leaving 10 bases between them. The CDR3 totals 14 residues. Per the germline V gene, CDR1 is SGHDT and CDR2 is YYEEEE.

The chain joins TRBV7-9 to TRBJ2-5; D might be TRBD1 (5 bases). The tail of the sequence fits TRBJ2-7 better, so the J call may be wrong. The CDR3 spans 16 residues. CDR1 SEHNR and CDR2 FQNEAQ come from the germline V gene (reference sequence). The CDR3 bases are TGTGCCAGCAGCTTAAGGGAAGTGGGGCAATCCTACGAGCAGTACTTC. Its translation is CASSLREVGQSYEQYF.

This chain connects TRBV6-5 to TRBJ1-2, with 9 nucleotides matching TRBD1. V lost 0 bases to trimming and J lost 7 bases; unmatched junction nucleotides: 6. The CDR3 is 15 amino acids. The germline gives CDR1 MNHEY, CDR2 SVGAGI. Written as DNA, the CDR3 is TGTGCCAGCAGTTACTCAAACAGGGGGCGCGTTGGCTACACCTTC. It translates to CASSYSNRGRVGYTF.

The chain combines TRBV7-9 with TRBJ1-5; D is possibly TRBD1 (5 bases). V lost 4 bases to trimming and J lost 5 bases, with 12 bases between them. Germline V gene lookup returns CDR1 SEHNR and CDR2 FQNEAQ (reference sequence). The CDR3 has 14 residues. The CDR3 region is CASSSPGGYQPQHF. DNA for the CDR3: TGTGCCAGCAGCTCTCCGGGGGGGTATCAGCCCCAGCATTTT.

For this clone: The germline gene is not matched at one end of the junction; a read error may be the cause. The gene calls are TRBV7-9 and TRBJ1-1, with TRBD1 identical over 7 bases. CDR3 length: 14 amino acids. Germline CDR1 reads SEHNR; CDR2 reads FQNEAQ (reference sequence). CDR3 nucleotides: TGTGCCAGCAGATTAGGGACAGCGAACACTGAAGCTTTCTTT. It specifies CASRLGTANTEAFF.

V and J are TRBV6-6 and TRBJ2-3; TRBD2 aligns across 10 bases. CDR3 length equals 15 residues. The V segment lost 2 bases and the J segment 4 bases; nucleotides outside the gene matches: 3. Germline CDR1 and CDR2: MNHNY and SVGAGI (reference sequence). The CDR3 reads CASSYRLAGADTQYF. The DNA for the CDR3 is TGTGCCAGCAGTTACAGGCTAGCGGGAGCAGATACGCAGTATTTT.

The CDR3 coding sequence is TGTGCCAGCAGCCAAGGTAGACAGGGGACAAACATTCAGTACTTC. This translates into CASSQGRQGTNIQYF. The chain links TRBV14 to TRBJ2-4; 8 nucleotides agree with TRBD1. V shed 1 base, J shed 6 bases, and the junction held 5 bases outside the gene matches. This CDR3 is built from 15 residues. CDR1 SGHDN and CDR2 FVKESK come from the germline V gene.

As to this clone: At one end, the junction sequence differs from germline, possibly due to a read error. V is TRBV7-9 and J is TRBJ1-5, with 10 bases fitting TRBD1. Germline-derived CDR1 and CDR2 are SEHNR and FQNEAQ (reference sequence). The CDR3 spans 16 residues. The chain's CDR3 is CASSPRGQGNNRPQHF. Here the CDR3 DNA reads TGTGCCAGCAGCCCTAGGGGACAGGGGAATAATCGGCCCCAGCATTTT.